Detailed here is one TCR beta chain. Its antigen is still unknown. No per-base quality is available; no much larger clone lies one base away. V is pruned by 6 bases and J by 1 base, leaving 8 bases of the junction without a gene match. The CDR3 contains 15 residues, cysteine and phenylalanine counted. The entry retains the CDR3 DNA only, 45 bases that are in frame from base 1. The germline V gene (reference sequence) provides CDR1 DFQATT and CDR2 SNEGSKA. TCR cDNA was synthesized by 5'RACE template switching, through which a universal primer site and unique molecular identifiers were introduced. Priming of cDNA synthesis was performed from both the TCR alpha and TCR beta constant segments. Library amplification used two PCR steps, and the second PCR step added sample barcodes and sequencing adapters. Sequencing of libraries was performed on Illumina HiSeq 2500 (2x100 bp) or NovaSeq (2x150 bp). The original methods were these. MIGEC was used to demultiplex reads and collapse the reads into UMI consensus sequences, and MiXCR was used for V(D)J alignment. Vaccine-responding clonotypes were identified with edgeR using replicate PBMC samples, with FDR below 0.01 and a log2 fold change above 5 up to day 15 being required. Each bulk clonotype received a CD4 or CD8 identity based on whether the sequenced CD4 or CD8 repertoire contained that clonotype at higher abundance. TCRdb trimmed the raw reads at Q25, called clones with MiXCR and kept productive beta chains. Rows matching on CDR3 protein sequence are summarized as one entry with the most common DNA and genes. TCRdb assigned the V and J calls; the authors' analysis was not used. The sample records 450,000 to 650,000 distinct CDR3 sequences, about 14% of which are singletons. About 14% of the sample is in the top ten clones.

The label giving this sample's treatment or condition can be read as: live attenuated yellow fever vaccine strain. Two biological replicates of bulk PBMCs were collected at each blood-draw timepoint. A standard Ficoll-Paque protocol was used to isolate PBMCs from peripheral blood. TriZol was used to extract RNA from bulk PBMCs, from CD4 and CD8 fractions, and from dextramer-positive and dextramer-negative fractions. This sample is part of a study of T cells after yellow fever vaccination (dated by TCRdb to between 2017 and 2020). About the full investigation: The SMART-Seq v4 Ultra Low Input RNA kit was used to prepare libraries from fractions with low cell numbers. To follow T-cell clones before and after primary and booster YFV17D yellow fever vaccination, bulk TCR alpha and beta repertoires were sequenced over time. Two healthy male donors, one aged 18 to 30 and one aged 30 to 40 years, were included in the cohort. Blood was drawn at multiple timepoints before and after primary and secondary immunization, with bulk PBMC replicates and cell subsets isolated.

The paper's findings and limits, for the study overall: FACS-sorted repertoires could contain abundant contaminating clonotypes from the bulk population, so computational filtering was required. A small share of clonotypes occurred in both CD4 and CD8 compartments, likely arising from convergent recombination. Most clones expanded after primary vaccination (almost 98% of CD4 and 88% of CD8) were re-detected after the booster, suggesting that broad memory maintenance occurred. The secondary T-cell response was weaker than the primary response but faster, peaking on day 5 instead of day 15. Because the study included only a couple of donors, the extent to which the findings can be generalized is limited.

This chain is built from TRBV20-1 and TRBJ2-5; 10 bases in the junction line up with TRBD2. This sequence was found in a man aged 25-45 years who received the YFV17D yellow fever vaccine. The specimen comprised PBMCs, sampled on the day of the yellow fever booster vaccination. The sequence in DNA is TGCAGTGCCCAAAGACTAGCGGGCTTCCAAGAGACCCAGTACTTC. Its protein reads: CSAQRLAGFQETQYF.